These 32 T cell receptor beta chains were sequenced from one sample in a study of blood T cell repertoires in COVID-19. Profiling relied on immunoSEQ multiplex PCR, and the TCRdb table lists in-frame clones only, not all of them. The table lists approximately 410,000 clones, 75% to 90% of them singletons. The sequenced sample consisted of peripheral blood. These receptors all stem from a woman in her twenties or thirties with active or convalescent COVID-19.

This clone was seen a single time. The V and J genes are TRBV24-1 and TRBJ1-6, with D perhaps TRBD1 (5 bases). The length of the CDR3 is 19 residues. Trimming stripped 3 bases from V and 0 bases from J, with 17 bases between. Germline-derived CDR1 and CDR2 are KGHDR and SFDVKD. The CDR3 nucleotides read TGTGCCACCAGTGATCTCCAGGGTTCTAAGAGCTCCTATAATTCACCCCTCCACTTT. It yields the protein CATSDLQGSKSSYNSPLHF.

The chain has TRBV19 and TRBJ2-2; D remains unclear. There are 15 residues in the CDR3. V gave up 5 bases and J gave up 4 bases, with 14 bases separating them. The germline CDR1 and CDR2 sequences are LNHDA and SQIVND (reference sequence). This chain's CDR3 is CASSPTEYTTGELFF. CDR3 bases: TGTGCCAGTAGTCCGACGGAGTATACCACCGGGGAGCTGTTTTTT.

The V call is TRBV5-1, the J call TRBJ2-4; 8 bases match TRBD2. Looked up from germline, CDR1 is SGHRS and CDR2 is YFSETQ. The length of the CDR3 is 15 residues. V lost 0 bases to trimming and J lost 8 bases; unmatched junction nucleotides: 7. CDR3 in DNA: TGCGCCAGCAGCTTGGCAAGCGGGAGATGGGACATTCAGTACTTC. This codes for CASSLASGRWDIQYF.

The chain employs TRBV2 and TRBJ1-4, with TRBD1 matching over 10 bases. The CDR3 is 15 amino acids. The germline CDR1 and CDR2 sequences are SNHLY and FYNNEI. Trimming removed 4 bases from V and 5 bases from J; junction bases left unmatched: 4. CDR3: CASSGGQGKNEKLFF. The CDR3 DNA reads TGTGCCAGCAGTGGGGGACAGGGGAAGAATGAAAAACTGTTTTTT. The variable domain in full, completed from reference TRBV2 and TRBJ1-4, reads EPEVTQTPSHQVTQMGQEVILRCVPISNHLYFYWYRQILGQKVEFLVSFYNNEISEKSEIFDDQFSVERPDGSNFTLKIRSTKLEDSAMYFCASSGGQGKNEKLFFGSGTQLSVL.

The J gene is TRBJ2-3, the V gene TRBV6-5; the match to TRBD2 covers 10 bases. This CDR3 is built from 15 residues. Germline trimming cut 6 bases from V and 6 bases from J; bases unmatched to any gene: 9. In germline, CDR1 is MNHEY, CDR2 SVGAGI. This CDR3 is CASRNSGRLWDTQYF. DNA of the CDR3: TGTGCCAGCAGGAATAGCGGGAGGTTGTGGGATACGCAGTATTTT.

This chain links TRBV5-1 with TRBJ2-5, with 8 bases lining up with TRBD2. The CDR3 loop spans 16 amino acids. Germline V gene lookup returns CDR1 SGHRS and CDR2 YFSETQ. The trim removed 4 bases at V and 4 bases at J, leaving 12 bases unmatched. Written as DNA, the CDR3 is TGCGCCAGCAGCCGGGCCGGACGGGAGGGCCTAGAGACCCAGTACTTC. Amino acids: CASSRAGREGLETQYF.

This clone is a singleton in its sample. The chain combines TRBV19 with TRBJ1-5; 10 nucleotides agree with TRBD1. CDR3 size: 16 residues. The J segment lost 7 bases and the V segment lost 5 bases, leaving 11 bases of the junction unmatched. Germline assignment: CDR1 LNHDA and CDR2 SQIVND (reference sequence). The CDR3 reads CASSYGTDRGKQPQHF. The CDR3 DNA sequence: TGTGCCAGTAGTTATGGGACGGACAGGGGGAAACAGCCCCAGCATTTT.

CDR3 in DNA: TGTGCCAGCAGTGAAGCGACGAAGTATGGACTCGGCCGAGAGACCCAGTACTTC. It specifies CASSEATKYGLGRETQYF. V usage is TRBV2 and J usage is TRBJ2-5, with D tentatively TRBD2 (5 bases). CDR1 SNHLY and CDR2 FYNNEI come from the germline V gene. The ends were cut back, 0 bases at V and 4 bases at J, with 21 bases in the middle. This CDR3 is 18 amino acids long.

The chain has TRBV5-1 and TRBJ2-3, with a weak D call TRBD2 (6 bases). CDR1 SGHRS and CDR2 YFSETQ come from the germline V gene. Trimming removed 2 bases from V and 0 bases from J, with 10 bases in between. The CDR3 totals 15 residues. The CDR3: CASSLAGQSTDTQYF. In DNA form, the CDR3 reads TGCGCCAGCAGCTTAGCGGGCCAAAGCACAGATACGCAGTATTTT.

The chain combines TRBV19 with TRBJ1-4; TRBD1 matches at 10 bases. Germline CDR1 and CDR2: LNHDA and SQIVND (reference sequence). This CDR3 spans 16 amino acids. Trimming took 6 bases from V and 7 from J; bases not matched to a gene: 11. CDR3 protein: CASSQAPGTGAEKLFF. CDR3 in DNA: TGTGCCAGTAGCCAGGCCCCCGGGACAGGGGCTGAAAAACTGTTTTTT.

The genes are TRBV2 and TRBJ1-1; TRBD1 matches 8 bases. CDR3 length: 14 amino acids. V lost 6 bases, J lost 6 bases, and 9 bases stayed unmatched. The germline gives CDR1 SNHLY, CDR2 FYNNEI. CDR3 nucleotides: TGTGCCAGCAGGACTAGCGGACAGGGATCTGAAGCTTTCTTT. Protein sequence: CASRTSGQGSEAFF.

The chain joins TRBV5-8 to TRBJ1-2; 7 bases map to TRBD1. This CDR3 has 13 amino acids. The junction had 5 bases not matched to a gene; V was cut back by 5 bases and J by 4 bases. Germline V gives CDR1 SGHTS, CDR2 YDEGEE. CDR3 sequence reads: CASRVTGIYGYTF. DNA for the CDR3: TGTGCCAGCAGGGTGACAGGGATCTATGGCTACACCTTC.

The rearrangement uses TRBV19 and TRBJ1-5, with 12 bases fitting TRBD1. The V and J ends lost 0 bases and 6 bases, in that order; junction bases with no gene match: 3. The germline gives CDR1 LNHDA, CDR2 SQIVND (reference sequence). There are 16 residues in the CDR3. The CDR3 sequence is CASSIDGTGGSQPQHF. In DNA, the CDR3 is TGTGCCAGTAGTATAGACGGGACAGGGGGCTCTCAGCCCCAGCATTTT.

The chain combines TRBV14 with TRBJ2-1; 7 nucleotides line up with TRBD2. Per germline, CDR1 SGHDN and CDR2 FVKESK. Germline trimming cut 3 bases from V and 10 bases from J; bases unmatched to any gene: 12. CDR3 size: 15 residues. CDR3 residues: CASSQPGAGFREQFF. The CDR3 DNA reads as TGTGCCAGCAGCCAGCCTGGAGCGGGATTCCGGGAGCAGTTCTTC.

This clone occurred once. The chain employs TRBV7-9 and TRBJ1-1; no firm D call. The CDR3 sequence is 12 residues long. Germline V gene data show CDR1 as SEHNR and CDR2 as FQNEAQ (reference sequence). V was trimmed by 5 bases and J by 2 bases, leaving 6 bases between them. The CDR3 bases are TGTGCCAGCAGCATTATCAACACTGAAGCTTTCTTT. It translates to CASSIINTEAFF.

The CDR3 region is CAWSTLFYGYTF. The CDR3 region has the DNA TGTGCCTGGAGTACACTATTCTATGGCTACACCTTC. V gene TRBV30 combines with J gene TRBJ1-2; no clear D gene. V lost 2 bases to trimming and J lost 4 bases, with 8 bases between them. CDR1 and CDR2 from the germline V gene are GTSNPN and SVGIG (reference sequence). The CDR3 is 12 residues long.

This CDR3 reads CASSFGQGEAFF. CDR3 DNA: TGTGCCAGCAGTTTTGGACAGGGGGAAGCTTTCTTT. This chain links TRBV27 with TRBJ1-1; 9 bases match TRBD1. The J segment lost 8 bases and the V segment lost 3 bases, leaving 1 base of the junction unmatched. The CDR3 runs 12 residues. Germline values: CDR1 MNHEY, CDR2 SMNVEV (reference sequence).

The CDR3 here is CASSYFGGVGSPLHF. Written as DNA, the CDR3 is TGTGCCAGCAGTTACTTTGGGGGCGTCGGTTCACCCCTCCACTTT. This chain links TRBV6-5 with TRBJ1-6, with D perhaps TRBD1 (6 bases). The CDR3 has 15 residues. V shed 1 base and J shed 9 bases, with 13 bases lying between them. Germline loops: CDR1 MNHEY, CDR2 SVGAGI.

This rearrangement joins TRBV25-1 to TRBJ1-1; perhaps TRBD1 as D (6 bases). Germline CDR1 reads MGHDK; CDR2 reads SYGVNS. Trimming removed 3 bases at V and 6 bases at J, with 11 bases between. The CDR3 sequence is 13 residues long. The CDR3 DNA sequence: TGTGCCAGCAGTGATCCGGGACAAGCTGAAGCTTTCTTT. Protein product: CASSDPGQAEAFF.

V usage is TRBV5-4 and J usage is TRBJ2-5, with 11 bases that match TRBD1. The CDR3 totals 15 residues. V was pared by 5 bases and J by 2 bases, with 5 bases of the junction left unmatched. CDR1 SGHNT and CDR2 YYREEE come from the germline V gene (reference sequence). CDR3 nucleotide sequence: TGTGCCAGCAGGCCAAGGGACAGGGGGCAAGAGACCCAGTACTTC. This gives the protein CASRPRDRGQETQYF.

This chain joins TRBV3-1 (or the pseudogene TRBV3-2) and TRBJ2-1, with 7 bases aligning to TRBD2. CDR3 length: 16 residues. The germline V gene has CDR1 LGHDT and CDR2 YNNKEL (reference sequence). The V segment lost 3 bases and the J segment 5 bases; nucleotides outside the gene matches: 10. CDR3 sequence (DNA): TGTGCCAGCAGCCAGTCTCTCCGGGACTATGACAATGAGCAGTTCTTC. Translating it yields CASSQSLRDYDNEQFF.

CDR3: CASSLRQGANTIYF. The CDR3 coding sequence is TGTGCCAGCAGCCTACGACAGGGTGCCAACACCATATATTTT. J is TRBJ1-3 and V is TRBV11-2; 7 bases match TRBD1. Germline CDR1 reads SGHAT; CDR2 reads FQNNGV. V shed 5 bases and J 7 bases; nucleotides not matched to a gene: 8. The CDR3 loop spans 14 amino acids.

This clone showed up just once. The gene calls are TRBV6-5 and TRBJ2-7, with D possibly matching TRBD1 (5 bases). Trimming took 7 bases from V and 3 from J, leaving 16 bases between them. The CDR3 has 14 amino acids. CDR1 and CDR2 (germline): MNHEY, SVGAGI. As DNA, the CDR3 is TGTGCCAGCAAAAGAGACAGCACCGACTACGAGCAGTACTTC. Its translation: CASKRDSTDYEQYF.

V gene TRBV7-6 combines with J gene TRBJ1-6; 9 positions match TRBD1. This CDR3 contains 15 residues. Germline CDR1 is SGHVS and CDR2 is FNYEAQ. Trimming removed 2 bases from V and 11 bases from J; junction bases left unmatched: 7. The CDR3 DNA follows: TGTGCCAGCAGCTTATCAACAGGGGGCACAGCACCCCTCCACTTT. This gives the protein CASSLSTGGTAPLHF.

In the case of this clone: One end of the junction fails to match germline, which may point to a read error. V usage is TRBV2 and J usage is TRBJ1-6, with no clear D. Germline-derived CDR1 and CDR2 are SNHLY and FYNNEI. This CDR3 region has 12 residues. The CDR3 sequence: CASSEALRGRLF. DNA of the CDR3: TGTGCCAGCAGTGAAGCGCTTCGGGGTCGTCTGTTT.

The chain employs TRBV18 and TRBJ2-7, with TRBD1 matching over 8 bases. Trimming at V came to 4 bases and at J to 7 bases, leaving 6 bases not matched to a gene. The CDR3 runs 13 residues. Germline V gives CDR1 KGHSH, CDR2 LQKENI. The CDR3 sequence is CASSLNGQGEQYF. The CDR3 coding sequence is TGTGCCAGCTCACTTAACGGACAGGGAGAGCAGTACTTC.

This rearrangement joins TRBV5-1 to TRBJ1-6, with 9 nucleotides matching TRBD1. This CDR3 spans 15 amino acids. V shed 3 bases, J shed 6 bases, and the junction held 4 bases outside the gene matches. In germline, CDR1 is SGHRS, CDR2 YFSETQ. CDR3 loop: CASSWETGGNSPLHF. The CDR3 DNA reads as TGCGCCAGCAGCTGGGAGACAGGGGGTAATTCACCCCTCCACTTT.

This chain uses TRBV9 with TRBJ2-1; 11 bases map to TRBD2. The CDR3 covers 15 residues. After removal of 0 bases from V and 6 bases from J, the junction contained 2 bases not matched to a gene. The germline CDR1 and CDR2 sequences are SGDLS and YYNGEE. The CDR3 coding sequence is TGTGCCAGCAGCGTAGAACTAGCGGGAGCCAATGAGCAGTTCTTC. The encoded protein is CASSVELAGANEQFF.

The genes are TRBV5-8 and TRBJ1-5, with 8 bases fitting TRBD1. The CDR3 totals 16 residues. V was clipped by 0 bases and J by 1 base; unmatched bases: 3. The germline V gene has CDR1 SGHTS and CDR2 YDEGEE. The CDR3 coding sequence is TGTGCCAGCAGCTTGGGACAGGGGAAGAGCAATCAGCCCCAGCATTTT. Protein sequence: CASSLGQGKSNQPQHF.

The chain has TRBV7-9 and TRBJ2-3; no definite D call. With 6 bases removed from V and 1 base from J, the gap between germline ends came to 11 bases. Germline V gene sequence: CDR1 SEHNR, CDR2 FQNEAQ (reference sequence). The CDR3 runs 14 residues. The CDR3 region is CASSRTEGTDTQYF. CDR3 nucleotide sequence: TGTGCCAGCAGTCGAACAGAAGGCACAGATACGCAGTATTTT.

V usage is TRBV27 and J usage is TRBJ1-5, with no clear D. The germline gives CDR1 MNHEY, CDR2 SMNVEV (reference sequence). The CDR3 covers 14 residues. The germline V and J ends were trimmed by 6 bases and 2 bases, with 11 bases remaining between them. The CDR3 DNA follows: TGTGCCAGCAGCCCACACTACGGCAATCAGCCCCAGCATTTT. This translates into CASSPHYGNQPQHF.

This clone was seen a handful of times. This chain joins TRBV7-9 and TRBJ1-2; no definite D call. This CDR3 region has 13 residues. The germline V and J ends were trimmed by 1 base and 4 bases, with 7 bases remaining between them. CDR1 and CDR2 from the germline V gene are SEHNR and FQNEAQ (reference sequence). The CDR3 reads CASSLDSGYGYTF. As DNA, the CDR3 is TGTGCCAGCAGCTTAGACAGTGGCTATGGCTACACCTTC.